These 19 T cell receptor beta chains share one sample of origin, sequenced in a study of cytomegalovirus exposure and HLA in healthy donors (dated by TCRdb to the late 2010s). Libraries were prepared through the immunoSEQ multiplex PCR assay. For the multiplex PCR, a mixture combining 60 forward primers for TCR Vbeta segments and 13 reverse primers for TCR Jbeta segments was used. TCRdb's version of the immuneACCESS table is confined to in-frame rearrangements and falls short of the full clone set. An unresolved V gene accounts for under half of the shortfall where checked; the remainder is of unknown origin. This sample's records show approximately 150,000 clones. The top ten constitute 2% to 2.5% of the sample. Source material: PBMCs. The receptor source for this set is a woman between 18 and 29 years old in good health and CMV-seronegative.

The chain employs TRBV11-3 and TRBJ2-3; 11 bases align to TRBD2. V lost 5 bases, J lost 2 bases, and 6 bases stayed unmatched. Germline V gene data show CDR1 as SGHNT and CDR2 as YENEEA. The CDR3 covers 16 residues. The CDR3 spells CASSTGTSGTTDTQYF. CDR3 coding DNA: TGTGCCAGCAGCACCGGGACTAGCGGAACCACAGATACGCAGTATTTT. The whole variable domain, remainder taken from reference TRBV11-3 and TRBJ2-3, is EAGVVQSPRYKIIEKKQPVAFWCNPISGHNTLYWYLQNLGQGPELLIRYENEEAVDDSQLPKDRFSAERLKGVDSTLKIQPAELGDSAVYLCASSTGTSGTTDTQYFGPGTRLTVL.

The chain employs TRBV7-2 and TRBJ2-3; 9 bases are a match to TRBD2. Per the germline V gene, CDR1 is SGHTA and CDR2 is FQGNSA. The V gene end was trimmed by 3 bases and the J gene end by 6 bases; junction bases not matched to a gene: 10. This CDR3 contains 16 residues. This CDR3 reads CASSFRAGGPGDTQYF. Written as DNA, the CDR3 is TGTGCCAGCAGCTTTAGAGCGGGAGGCCCCGGGGATACGCAGTATTTT.

For the CDR3, the DNA is TGTGCCAGCAGCACCGGGACTAGCGGGAGTGAGACCCAGTACTTC. It specifies CASSTGTSGSETQYF. The chain recombines TRBV5-8 with TRBJ2-5, with TRBD2 identical over 14 bases. Per the germline V gene, CDR1 is SGHTS and CDR2 is YDEGEE. The J segment lost 5 bases and the V segment lost 4 bases, leaving 4 bases of the junction unmatched. The CDR3 totals 15 residues.

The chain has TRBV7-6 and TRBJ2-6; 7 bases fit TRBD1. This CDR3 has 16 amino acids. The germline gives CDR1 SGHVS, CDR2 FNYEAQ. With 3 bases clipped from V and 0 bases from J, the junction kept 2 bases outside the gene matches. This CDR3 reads CASSLNRGSGANVLTF. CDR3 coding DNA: TGTGCCAGCAGCTTGAACAGGGGCTCTGGGGCCAACGTCCTGACTTTC.

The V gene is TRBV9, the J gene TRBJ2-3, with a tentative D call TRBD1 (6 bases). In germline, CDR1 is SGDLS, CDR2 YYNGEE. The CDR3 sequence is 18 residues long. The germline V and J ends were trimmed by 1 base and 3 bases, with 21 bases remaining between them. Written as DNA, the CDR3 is TGTGCCAGCAGCGTAACCATTTCGGACAGCCGGTTGACAGATACGCAGTATTTT. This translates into CASSVTISDSRLTDTQYF.

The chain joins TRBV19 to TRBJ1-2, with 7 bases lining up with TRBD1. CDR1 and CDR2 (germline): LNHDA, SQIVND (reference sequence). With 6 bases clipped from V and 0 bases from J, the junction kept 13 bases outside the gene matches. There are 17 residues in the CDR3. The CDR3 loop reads CASRGPGQKTTNYGYTF. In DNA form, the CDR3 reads TGTGCCAGTAGAGGGCCGGGACAGAAGACAACTAACTATGGCTACACCTTC.

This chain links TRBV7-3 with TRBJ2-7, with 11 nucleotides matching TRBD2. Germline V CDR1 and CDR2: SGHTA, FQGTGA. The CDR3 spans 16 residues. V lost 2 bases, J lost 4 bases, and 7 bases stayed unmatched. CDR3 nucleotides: TGTGCCAGCAGCTTAGCACTAGCGGGAGCAAATTACGAGCAGTACTTC. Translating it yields CASSLALAGANYEQYF.

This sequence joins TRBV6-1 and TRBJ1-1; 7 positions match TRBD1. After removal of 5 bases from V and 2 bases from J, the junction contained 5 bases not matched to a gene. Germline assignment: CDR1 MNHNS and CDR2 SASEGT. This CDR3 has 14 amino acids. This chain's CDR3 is CASSMTGPNTEAFF. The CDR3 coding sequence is TGTGCCAGCAGTATGACAGGGCCAAACACTGAAGCTTTCTTT.

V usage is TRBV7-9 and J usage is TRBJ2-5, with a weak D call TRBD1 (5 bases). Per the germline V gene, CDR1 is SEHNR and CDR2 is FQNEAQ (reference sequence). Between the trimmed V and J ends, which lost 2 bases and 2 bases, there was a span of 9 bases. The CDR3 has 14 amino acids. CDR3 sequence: CASSLQGSQETQYF. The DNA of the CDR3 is TGTGCCAGCAGCTTACAGGGTAGTCAAGAGACCCAGTACTTC.

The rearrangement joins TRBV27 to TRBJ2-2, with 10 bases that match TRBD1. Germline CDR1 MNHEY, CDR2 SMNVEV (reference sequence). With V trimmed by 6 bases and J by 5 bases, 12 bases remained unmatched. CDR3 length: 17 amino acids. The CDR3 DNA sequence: TGTGCCAGCAGCCGACACCGACAGGGGGCATCGACCGGGGAGCTGTTTTTT. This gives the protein CASSRHRQGASTGELFF.

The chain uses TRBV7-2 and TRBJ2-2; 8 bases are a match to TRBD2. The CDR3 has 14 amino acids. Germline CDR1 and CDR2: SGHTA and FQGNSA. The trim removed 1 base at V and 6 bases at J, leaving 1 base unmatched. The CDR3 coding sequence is TGTGCCAGCAGCTTAGGACTAGCGTCCGGGGAGCTGTTTTTT. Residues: CASSLGLASGELFF. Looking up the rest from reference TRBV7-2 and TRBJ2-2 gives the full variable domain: GAGVSQSPSNKVTEKGKDVELRCDPISGHTALYWYRQSLGQGLEFLIYFQGNSAPDKSGLPSDRFSAERTGGSVSTLTIQRTQQEDSAVYLCASSLGLASGELFFGEGSRLTVL.

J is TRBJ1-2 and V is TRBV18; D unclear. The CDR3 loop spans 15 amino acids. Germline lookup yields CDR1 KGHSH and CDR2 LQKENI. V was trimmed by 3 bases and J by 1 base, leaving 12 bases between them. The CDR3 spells CASSPREGDNYGYTF. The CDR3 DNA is TGTGCCAGCTCACCCCGCGAAGGAGATAACTATGGCTACACCTTC.

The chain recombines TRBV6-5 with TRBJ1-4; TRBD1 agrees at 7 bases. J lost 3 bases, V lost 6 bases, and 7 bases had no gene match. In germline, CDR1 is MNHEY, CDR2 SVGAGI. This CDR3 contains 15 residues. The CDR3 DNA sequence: TGTGCCAGCAGCCGTACTGGGACAGCTAATGAAAAACTGTTTTTT. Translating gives CASSRTGTANEKLFF.

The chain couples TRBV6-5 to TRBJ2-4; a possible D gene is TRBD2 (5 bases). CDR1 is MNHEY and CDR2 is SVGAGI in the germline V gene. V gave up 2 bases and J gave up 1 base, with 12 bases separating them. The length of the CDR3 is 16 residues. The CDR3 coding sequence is TGTGCCAGCAGTTACGCCGCGCGGGCGGCCAAAAACATTCAGTACTTC. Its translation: CASSYAARAAKNIQYF.

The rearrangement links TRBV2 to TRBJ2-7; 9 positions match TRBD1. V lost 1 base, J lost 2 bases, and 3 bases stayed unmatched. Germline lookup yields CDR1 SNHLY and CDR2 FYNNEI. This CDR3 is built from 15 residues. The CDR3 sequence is CASSEGTGVAYEQYF. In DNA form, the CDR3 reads TGTGCCAGCAGTGAAGGGACAGGGGTCGCCTACGAGCAGTACTTC.

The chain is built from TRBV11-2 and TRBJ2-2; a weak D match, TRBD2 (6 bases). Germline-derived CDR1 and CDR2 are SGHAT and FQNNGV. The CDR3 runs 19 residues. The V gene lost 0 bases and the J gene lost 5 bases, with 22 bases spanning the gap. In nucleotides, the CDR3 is TGTGCCAGCAGCTTAGATAGCCCCTTGACAGTTCGGGGGACCGGGGAGCTGTTTTTT. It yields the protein CASSLDSPLTVRGTGELFF.

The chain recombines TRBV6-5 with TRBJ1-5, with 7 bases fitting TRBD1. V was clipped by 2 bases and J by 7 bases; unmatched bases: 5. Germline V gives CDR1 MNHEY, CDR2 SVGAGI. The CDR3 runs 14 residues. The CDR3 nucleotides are TGTGCCAGCAGTTACATCAGGGGGAGGCAGCCCCAGCATTTT. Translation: CASSYIRGRQPQHF.

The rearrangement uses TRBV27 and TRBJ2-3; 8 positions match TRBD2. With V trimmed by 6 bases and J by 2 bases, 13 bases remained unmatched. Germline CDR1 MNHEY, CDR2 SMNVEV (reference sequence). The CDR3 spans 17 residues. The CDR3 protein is CASSTRGSGIITDTQYF. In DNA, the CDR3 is TGTGCCAGCAGCACCCGGGGTAGCGGGATTATCACAGATACGCAGTATTTT.

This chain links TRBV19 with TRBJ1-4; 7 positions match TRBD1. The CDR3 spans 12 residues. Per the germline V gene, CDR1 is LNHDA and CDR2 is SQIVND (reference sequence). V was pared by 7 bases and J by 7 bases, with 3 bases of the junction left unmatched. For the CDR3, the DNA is TGTGCCAGTACTACAGGGGTTGAAAAACTGTTTTTT. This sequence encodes CASTTGVEKLFF.